This note documents a single TCR beta chain sequence. The antigen remains undetermined. The sample is drawn from a study of response to subunit inactivated influenza vaccine. Germline V gives CDR1 MNHEY, CDR2 SMNVEV (reference sequence). Trimming removed 4 bases from V and 8 bases from J, with 14 bases in between. The CDR3 consists of 14 residues. TCRdb redid the calling of the RT-PCR reads with MiXCR, one entry per CDR3 protein. This sample carries fewer than 800,000 distinct CDR3 sequences, 15% to 18% of them seen once, and the ten largest clones take 9.5% to 13%. Findings and caveats of the study: Every seasonal influenza vaccination brings in few new T cells, the authors suggested.

J is TRBJ1-4 and V is TRBV27; D may be TRBD1 (5 bases). This material consisted of PBMCs from blood, taken roughly 12 days after vaccination. This TCR derives from a man aged 45-60 years who received an inactivated influenza vaccine. CDR3 in DNA: TGTGCCAGCAGTTCTCGTAGGGACGGGGAAAAACTGTTTTTT. Protein: CASSSRRDGEKLFF.